Below, 26 T cell receptor beta chains from the same sample are listed, as sequenced in a study of response to subunit inactivated influenza vaccine. A single record per CDR3 protein comes from TCRdb applying MiXCR to the RT-PCR reads. The table records roughly 180,000 distinct CDR3 sequences, about 10% of them present only once. This specimen was non-naive T cells sorted from PBMCs, taken on the day of vaccination. These receptor sequences come from a man aged 50-59 years who received an inactivated influenza vaccine.

The chain recombines TRBV20-1 with TRBJ2-2; 10 bases are a match to TRBD2. The germline gives CDR1 DFQATT, CDR2 SNEGSKA (reference sequence). This CDR3 spans 19 amino acids. Trimming cost V 3 bases and J 0 bases; bases outside gene matches: 13. In DNA, the CDR3 is TGCAGTGCTAGGGATAGGAGGGTAGCGGGGGGTACGAACACCGGGGAGCTGTTTTTT. This gives the protein CSARDRRVAGGTNTGELFF.

As to this clonotype: The junction shows a germline mismatch at one end, possibly a read error. The chain combines TRBV11-2 with TRBJ2-5; TRBD2 might be the D (5 bases). Germline V gives CDR1 SGHAT, CDR2 FQNNGV. The CDR3 is made up of 13 amino acids. For the CDR3, the DNA is TGTGCCAGCAGCTGGACTGTCCAAGAGACCCTGTACTTC. It yields the protein CASSWTVQETLYF.

In this sample, this clonotype turned up many times. V and J are TRBV2 and TRBJ2-5; 7 nucleotides match TRBD1. Trimming cost V 7 bases and J 5 bases; bases outside gene matches: 13. The V gene's germline CDR1 is SNHLY and CDR2 FYNNEI. This CDR3 is 15 amino acids long. CDR3 region: CASNRAPTGYETQYF. CDR3 nucleotides: TGTGCCAGCAACAGGGCCCCGACAGGGTACGAGACCCAGTACTTC.

This clonotype turned up a few times. The chain has TRBV27 and TRBJ2-7, with a possible D match to TRBD2 (5 bases). Trimming removed 4 bases at V and 0 bases at J, with 10 bases between. Germline CDR1 and CDR2: MNHEY and SMNVEV (reference sequence). The CDR3 extends over 14 amino acids. The CDR3 loop is CASSYGGRSYEQYF. CDR3 bases: TGTGCCAGCAGTTACGGCGGGCGCTCCTACGAGCAGTACTTC.

The chain joins TRBV12-3 or TRBV12-4 to TRBJ1-4, with D uncertain. V dropped 3 bases and J dropped 0 bases, with 5 bases sitting between them. The CDR3 totals 14 residues. CDR3 region: CASSFRATNEKLFF. In DNA, the CDR3 is TGTGCCAGCAGTTTCCGTGCAACTAATGAAAAACTGTTTTTT.

The chain is built from TRBV15 and TRBJ2-7, with D uncertain. Deletions cut 3 bases from V and 2 bases from J, with 17 bases between. Germline values: CDR1 LNHNV, CDR2 YYDKDF (reference sequence). CDR3 size: 16 residues. For the CDR3, the DNA is TGTGCCACCAGCAGGACGCCCAAGGGAAGGGCCTACGAGCAGTACTTC. Amino acid sequence: CATSRTPKGRAYEQYF. The whole variable domain, remainder taken from reference TRBV15 and TRBJ2-7, is DAMVIQNPRYQVTQFGKPVTLSCSQTLNHNVMYWYQQKSSQAPKLLFHYYDKDFNNEADTPDNFQSRRPNTSFCFLDIRSPGLGDTAMYLCATSRTPKGRAYEQYFGPGTRLTVT.

This rearrangement joins TRBV7-2 to TRBJ1-6, with D possibly being TRBD1 (5 bases). The CDR3 runs to 12 residues. With 3 bases removed from V and 10 bases from J, the gap between germline ends came to 7 bases. The germline V gene encodes CDR1 SGHTA and CDR2 FQGNSA. CDR3 DNA: TGTGCCAGCAGCTTGCGACAGTCACCCCTCCACTTT. It is translated as CASSLRQSPLHF.

The rearrangement uses TRBV20-1 and TRBJ2-7; 14 bases fit TRBD2. From germline, CDR1 is DFQATT and CDR2 SNEGSKA (reference sequence). Trimming at V came to 5 bases and at J to 6 bases, leaving 18 bases not matched to a gene. The CDR3 is 18 residues long. The CDR3 reads CSAPAGTSGGFSRGEQYF. CDR3 nucleotides: TGCAGTGCTCCCGCCGGGACTAGCGGGGGATTCAGTAGGGGCGAGCAGTACTTC.

This clonotype has ten or more counts. The conserved phenylalanine or tryptophan normally closing the CDR3 is absent here, so this likely arose from a read error. The DNA is omitted, as the CDR3 cannot be located on it reliably, and the CDR3 follows TCRdb's listing. This sequence joins TRBV4-1 and TRBJ2-1; the DNA was not used to check the table's D call, TRBD2. Germline V gene lookup returns CDR1 MGHRA and CDR2 YSYEKL. 15 amino acids form the CDR3, both terminal residues included. CDR3 sequence: CASSHPEGASGPPLL.

This clonotype turned up a few times. V usage is TRBV12-3 or TRBV12-4 and J usage is TRBJ2-7, with D possibly matching TRBD1 (5 bases). The CDR3 spans 13 residues. The V end lost 3 bases, the J end lost 2 bases, and 8 bases lay between the germline ends. Here the CDR3 reads CASSFGRAYEQYF. The CDR3 DNA follows: TGTGCCAGCAGTTTTGGCAGGGCCTACGAGCAGTACTTC.

This clonotype appeared a few times. V and J are TRBV12-3 or TRBV12-4 and TRBJ2-7; tentative D call: TRBD2 (6 bases). The V end was cut by 7 bases, the J end by 4 bases, with 17 bases between. This CDR3 has 14 amino acids. In nucleotides, the CDR3 is TGTGCCAGCAATCCGGGACTTGCATCATACGAGCAGTACTTC. This translates into CASNPGLASYEQYF.

This clonotype was recorded a few times. The chain has TRBV10-1 and TRBJ1-1; possibly TRBD1 for D (6 bases). Trimming cost V 3 bases and J 3 bases, with 17 bases left between them. Germline V gene data show CDR1 as WNHNN and CDR2 as SYGVQD (reference sequence). The CDR3 runs 16 residues. The CDR3 loop reads CASSDGHRARDTEAFF. In nucleotides, the CDR3 is TGCGCCAGCAGTGACGGGCACAGGGCAAGGGACACTGAAGCTTTCTTT.

There are a few counts of this clonotype. This rearrangement joins TRBV15 to TRBJ2-7; D possibly matches TRBD1 or TRBD2 (5 bases each). Trimming cost V 3 bases and J 0 bases, with 18 bases left between them. Germline values: CDR1 LNHNV, CDR2 YYDKDF (reference sequence). CDR3 size: 17 residues. The CDR3 here is CATSRDPGTAHSYEQYF. For the CDR3, the DNA is TGTGCCACCAGCAGGGACCCCGGGACCGCGCACTCCTACGAGCAGTACTTC. Filled out from reference TRBV15 and TRBJ2-7, the complete variable domain reads DAMVIQNPRYQVTQFGKPVTLSCSQTLNHNVMYWYQQKSSQAPKLLFHYYDKDFNNEADTPDNFQSRRPNTSFCFLDIRSPGLGDTAMYLCATSRDPGTAHSYEQYFGPGTRLTVT.

This clonotype was detected only a few times. The rearrangement joins TRBV20-1 to TRBJ2-2; D perhaps matches TRBD2 (7 bases). V was trimmed by 1 base and J by 0 bases, leaving 9 bases between them. The CDR3 covers 15 residues. Germline values: CDR1 DFQATT, CDR2 SNEGSKA (reference sequence). This chain's CDR3 is CSARVGGPNTGELFF. The CDR3, as DNA: TGCAGTGCTAGAGTCGGGGGGCCGAACACCGGGGAGCTGTTTTTT.

This clonotype was seen repeatedly, ten times or more. The V gene is TRBV7-2, the J gene TRBJ2-2; D unresolved. The CDR3 is 14 amino acids. V was trimmed by 1 base and J by 7 bases, leaving 10 bases between them. Germline lookup yields CDR1 SGHTA and CDR2 FQGNSA. The CDR3 DNA reads as TGTGCCAGCAGCTTAGTTCGAAAGGGCGGGGAGCTGTTTTTT. It specifies CASSLVRKGGELFF. The full variable domain, rest sourced from reference TRBV7-2 and TRBJ2-2, is GAGVSQSPSNKVTEKGKDVELRCDPISGHTALYWYRQSLGQGLEFLIYFQGNSAPDKSGLPSDRFSAERTGGSVSTLTIQRTQQEDSAVYLCASSLVRKGGELFFGEGSRLTVL.

This clonotype was recorded many times. The chain recombines TRBV12-3 or TRBV12-4 with TRBJ2-3; the D gene is possibly TRBD2 (5 bases). The ends were cut back, 6 bases at V and 6 bases at J, with 22 bases in the middle. CDR3 length: 16 residues. CDR3 sequence: CASSLGLTRIGDTQYF. The CDR3 DNA follows: TGTGCCAGCAGCCTAGGCCTCACTAGGATCGGTGATACGCAGTATTTT.

This clonotype came up a few times. The genes are TRBV5-1 and TRBJ2-1; D is possibly TRBD2 (6 bases). The CDR3 is made up of 11 amino acids. V was pared by 4 bases and J by 9 bases, with 8 bases between. Per germline, CDR1 SGHRS and CDR2 YFSETQ. For the CDR3, the DNA is TGCGCCAGCAGCCCCGGGGGTGAGCAGTTCTTC. Encoded protein: CASSPGGEQFF.

This clonotype has ten or more counts. V is TRBV10-3 and J is TRBJ2-7; TRBD2 might be the D (7 bases). Germline lookup yields CDR1 ENHRY and CDR2 SYGVKD. The CDR3 runs 14 residues. Trimming shortened V by 6 bases and J by 5 bases, and 17 bases separated the two germline ends. In DNA form, the CDR3 reads TGTGCCATCAGACCGACTAGCAGGGACAACGAGCAGTACTTC. As protein: CAIRPTSRDNEQYF.

J is TRBJ1-2 and V is TRBV12-3 or TRBV12-4; D might be TRBD1 (6 bases). Deletions cut 1 base from V and 0 bases from J, with 12 bases between. The CDR3 runs to 16 residues. The CDR3 nucleotides read TGTGCCAGCAGTTTAGTAGGACAGCTGTCTAACTATGGCTACACCTTC. Amino acids: CASSLVGQLSNYGYTF.

This clonotype was counted at least ten times. V is TRBV5-1 and J is TRBJ1-3; D unresolved. Looked up from germline, CDR1 is SGHRS and CDR2 is YFSETQ. Trimming cost V 0 bases and J 0 bases, with 7 bases left between them. The CDR3 is 15 residues long. The CDR3, as DNA: TGCGCCAGCAGCTTGGACGGCGACTCTGGAAACACCATATATTTT. Its translation: CASSLDGDSGNTIYF.

This clonotype was counted ten times or more. CDR3 sequence: CASSLPGSTDTQYF. CDR3 nucleotide sequence: TGCGCCAGCAGCTTGCCAGGGAGCACAGATACGCAGTATTTT. V usage is TRBV5-1 and J usage is TRBJ2-3; the D gene is possibly TRBD1 (5 bases). This CDR3 is 14 amino acids long. The germline V gene encodes CDR1 SGHRS and CDR2 YFSETQ. The V end lost 1 base, the J end lost 0 bases, and 6 bases lay between the germline ends.

This clonotype was detected once. The gene calls are TRBV7-9 and TRBJ2-2; 9 nucleotides align to TRBD2. Germline V lookup: CDR1 SEHNR, CDR2 FQNEAQ (reference sequence). CDR3 size: 15 residues. The V and J ends lost 4 bases and 5 bases, in that order; junction bases with no gene match: 5. In DNA, the CDR3 is TGTGCCAGCAGCTCCCTCAGCGGGAGGACCGGGGAGCTGTTTTTT. Its translation is CASSSLSGRTGELFF.

The chain joins TRBV28 to TRBJ1-6; D gene ambiguous. The CDR3 extends over 15 amino acids. The ends were cut back, 8 bases at V and 0 bases at J, with 11 bases in the middle. CDR1 and CDR2 (germline): MDHEN, SYDVKM. The CDR3 bases are TGTGCCAGCGGCTTAATCCGCTCCTATAATTCACCCCTCCACTTT. Protein: CASGLIRSYNSPLHF. Based on the CDR3 plus reference TRBV28 and TRBJ1-6, the full variable domain is DVKVTQSSRYLVKRTGEKVFLECVQDMDHENMFWYRQDPGLGLRLIYFSYDVKMKEKGDIPEGYSVSREKKERFSLILESASTNQTSMYLCASGLIRSYNSPLHFGNGTRLTVT.

This clonotype has a handful of counts. The V call is TRBV5-1, the J call TRBJ2-7; D may be TRBD1 or TRBD2 (5 bases each). The CDR3 length is 14 residues. Between the trimmed V and J ends, which lost 1 base and 3 bases, there was a span of 11 bases. Germline V lookup: CDR1 SGHRS, CDR2 YFSETQ. The DNA of the CDR3 is TGCGCCAGCAGCTTGTCGGGGCCTCTCTACGAGCAGTACTTC. It yields the protein CASSLSGPLYEQYF.

This clonotype was found a few times. The chain has TRBV9 and TRBJ2-5; 7 bases are a match to TRBD2. This CDR3 is 17 amino acids long. Germline assignment: CDR1 SGDLS and CDR2 YYNGEE. Trimming cost V 0 bases and J 5 bases; bases outside gene matches: 13. Here the CDR3 DNA reads TGTGCCAGCAGCGTAGCTAGCGGAGTGCCTTCGGGTGAGACCCAGTACTTC. Translated, it gives CASSVASGVPSGETQYF.

This clonotype was counted a few times. The genes are TRBV10-3 and TRBJ2-3; D remains ambiguous. The germline gives CDR1 ENHRY, CDR2 SYGVKD. This CDR3 has 13 amino acids. V was trimmed by 4 bases and J by 6 bases, leaving 11 bases between them. For the CDR3, the DNA is TGTGCCATCAGTGCTCCCCGCCCCGATACGCAGTATTTT. Amino acid sequence: CAISAPRPDTQYF.